The 20 T cell receptor beta chains listed next were all sequenced from one sample in a study of cytomegalovirus exposure and HLA in healthy donors. 60 Vbeta and 13 Jbeta primers were used in PCR. Assay used: immunoSEQ multiplex PCR; TCRdb lists only in-frame clones, some missing. The data hold about 120,000 clones, with roughly 70% observed a single time. The specimen was PBMCs. These TCRs come from a man aged 30 to 45 in good health and CMV-seronegative.

This clone occurred a few times. V gene TRBV5-4 combines with J gene TRBJ2-7, with D tentatively TRBD1 (6 bases). V was shortened by 1 base and J by 4 bases, with 12 bases between the two germline ends. The CDR3 sequence is 14 residues long. The germline V gene has CDR1 SGHNT and CDR2 YYREEE (reference sequence). This chain's CDR3 is CASSLTGSRYEQYF. The CDR3 nucleotides read TGTGCCAGCAGCTTGACAGGGTCTAGGTACGAGCAGTACTTC.

The chain has TRBV11-2 and TRBJ2-1; a possible D gene is TRBD2 (6 bases). Germline V gene data show CDR1 as SGHAT and CDR2 as FQNNGV. The CDR3 spans 14 residues. V was trimmed by 2 bases and J by 4 bases, leaving 9 bases between them. Here the CDR3 DNA reads TGTGCCAGCAGCTTACTAGCGCAATACAATGAGCAGTTCTTC. This codes for CASSLLAQYNEQFF. Variable domain in full (rest from reference TRBV11-2 and TRBJ2-1): EAGVAQSPRYKIIEKRQSVAFWCNPISGHATLYWYQQILGQGPKLLIQFQNNGVVDDSQLPKDRFSAERLKGVDSTLKIQPAKLEDSAVYLCASSLLAQYNEQFFGPGTRLTVL.

This clone has only one observation. The CDR3 region is CASSPKGAGGYNEQFF. DNA of the CDR3: TGTGCCAGCAGCCCAAAGGGAGCGGGGGGTTACAATGAGCAGTTCTTC. The V call is TRBV5-4, the J call TRBJ2-1; the match to TRBD2 covers 9 bases. The J segment lost 4 bases and the V segment lost 4 bases, leaving 9 bases of the junction unmatched. The CDR3 is made up of 16 amino acids. The germline V gene has CDR1 SGHNT and CDR2 YYREEE (reference sequence).

V is TRBV5-4 and J is TRBJ1-3; D uncertain. This CDR3 has 13 residues. Germline values: CDR1 SGHNT, CDR2 YYREEE (reference sequence). Trimming shortened V by 4 bases and J by 1 base, and 6 bases separated the two germline ends. CDR3 sequence: CASSQTSGNTIYF. CDR3 bases: TGTGCCAGCAGCCAGACTTCTGGAAACACCATATATTTT.

This chain connects TRBV18 to TRBJ2-1; 10 bases align to TRBD1. The V gene end was trimmed by 3 bases and the J gene end by 7 bases; junction bases not matched to a gene: 9. The V gene's germline CDR1 is KGHSH and CDR2 LQKENI. This CDR3 spans 16 amino acids. CDR3 residues: CASSPSGTGDQNEQFF. The DNA for the CDR3 is TGTGCCAGCTCACCCTCCGGGACAGGGGATCAAAATGAGCAGTTCTTC.

The V call is TRBV5-4, the J call TRBJ2-2; D may be TRBD2 (5 bases). CDR1 and CDR2 from the germline V gene are SGHNT and YYREEE (reference sequence). The CDR3 runs to 15 residues. V gave up 1 base and J gave up 1 base, with 8 bases separating them. CDR3: CASSLKGRNTGELFF. In nucleotides, the CDR3 is TGTGCCAGCAGCTTGAAAGGGAGGAACACCGGGGAGCTGTTTTTT.

The chain's CDR3 is CASSPDRGLRETQYF. The CDR3 DNA sequence: TGTGCCAGCTCACCGGACAGGGGGCTTAGGGAGACCCAGTACTTC. This chain connects TRBV18 to TRBJ2-5, with 11 bases aligning to TRBD1. Germline lookup yields CDR1 KGHSH and CDR2 LQKENI. V lost 3 bases, J lost 5 bases, and 5 bases stayed unmatched. There are 15 residues in the CDR3. Full variable domain (rest looked up from reference TRBV18 and TRBJ2-5): NAGVMQNPRHLVRRRGQEARLRCSPMKGHSHVYWYRQLPEEGLKFMVYLQKENIIDESGMPKERFSAEFPKEGPSILRIQQVVRGDSAAYFCASSPDRGLRETQYFGPGTRLLVL.

The gene calls are TRBV5-1 and TRBJ2-5; TRBD1 matches at 8 bases. The CDR3 loop spans 17 amino acids. The germline CDR1 and CDR2 sequences are SGHRS and YFSETQ. The trim removed 3 bases at V and 4 bases at J, leaving 14 bases unmatched. This chain's CDR3 is CASSSGGARGSGETQYF. The CDR3 DNA reads as TGCGCCAGCAGCTCAGGGGGCGCAAGGGGTTCAGGAGAGACCCAGTACTTC.

This clone appeared a few times. V and J are TRBV29-1 and TRBJ1-1, with 9 positions matching TRBD1. Trimming at V came to 4 bases and at J to 6 bases, leaving 21 bases not matched to a gene. Germline CDR1 reads SQVTM; CDR2 reads ANQGSEA. This CDR3 has 18 amino acids. The DNA of the CDR3 is TGCAGCGTTGTCTATTTATCTTGGGGGGACAGGGAAACGGCTGAAGCTTTCTTT. Its protein product is CSVVYLSWGDRETAEAFF. The whole variable domain, remainder taken from reference TRBV29-1 and TRBJ1-1, is SAVISQKPSRDICQRGTSLTIQCQVDSQVTMMFWYRQQPGQSLTLIATANQGSEATYESGFVIDKFPISRPNLTFSTLTVSNMSPEDSSIYLCSVVYLSWGDRETAEAFFGQGTRLTVV.

CDR3 in DNA: TGTGCCGGCAAAAGGACTTCGCATGGCTACACCTTC. Its protein is CAGKRTSHGYTF. The gene calls are TRBV2 and TRBJ1-2, with D hard to call. V was pared by 11 bases and J by 6 bases, with 16 bases between. This CDR3 has 12 residues. Germline lookup yields CDR1 SNHLY and CDR2 FYNNEI.

J is TRBJ1-1 and V is TRBV5-1, with a tentative D call TRBD1 (6 bases). The CDR3 is 13 amino acids. Germline V CDR1 and CDR2: SGHRS, YFSETQ. Trimming pared 1 base from V and 3 bases from J, leaving 7 bases between. CDR3 protein: CASSLTGYTEAFF. The CDR3 bases are TGCGCCAGCAGCTTGACAGGGTACACTGAAGCTTTCTTT.

This clone turned up a few times. The V and J genes are TRBV7-3 and TRBJ2-1, with D tentatively TRBD1 (6 bases). Germline lookup yields CDR1 SGHTA and CDR2 FQGTGA. The V gene lost 5 bases and the J gene lost 7 bases, with 18 bases spanning the gap. This CDR3 is 15 amino acids long. The CDR3 nucleotides read TGTGCCAGCAGCCTAATCGGGATAGGGGGAAATGAGCAGTTCTTC. Residues: CASSLIGIGGNEQFF.

The chain links TRBV5-1 to TRBJ2-1; a possible D gene is TRBD2 (6 bases). The germline CDR1 and CDR2 sequences are SGHRS and YFSETQ. Between the trimmed V and J ends, which lost 3 bases and 8 bases, there was a span of 21 bases. The CDR3 loop spans 16 amino acids. The CDR3 DNA is TGCGCCAGCAGCTCCTCCCCCGGAGGGGAAGTGTATGAGCAGTTCTTC. Protein: CASSSSPGGEVYEQFF. Full variable domain (missing parts from reference TRBV5-1 and TRBJ2-1): KAGVTQTPRYLIKTRGQQVTLSCSPISGHRSVSWYQQTPGQGLQFLFEYFSETQRNKGNFPGRFSGRQFSNSRSEMNVSTLELGDSALYLCASSSSPGGEVYEQFFGPGTRLTVL.

This clone is deemed medium-sized (0.01 to 0.1%). V is TRBV6-1 and J is TRBJ1-5, with D unclear. V lost 1 base and J 0 bases, leaving 16 bases between the germline ends. CDR3 size: 18 residues. Germline V gives CDR1 MNHNS, CDR2 SASEGT. CDR3 amino acids: CASSEGQTKVYSNQPQHF. CDR3 coding DNA: TGTGCCAGCAGTGAAGGGCAGACAAAAGTCTATAGCAATCAGCCCCAGCATTTT.

This sequence joins TRBV6-1 and TRBJ2-3; perhaps TRBD2 as D (5 bases). Germline loops: CDR1 MNHNS, CDR2 SASEGT. The CDR3 covers 14 residues. V was shortened by 3 bases and J by 6 bases, with 13 bases between the two germline ends. The CDR3 protein is CASSEDPRADTQYF. The DNA for the CDR3 is TGTGCCAGCAGTGAGGACCCGAGGGCCGATACGCAGTATTTT.

This clone was observed a handful of times. The chain links TRBV28 to TRBJ1-3, with D unclear. Trimming removed 6 bases at V and 1 base at J, with 16 bases between. Germline values: CDR1 MDHEN, CDR2 SYDVKM. The CDR3 covers 16 residues. In nucleotides, the CDR3 is TGTGCCAGCAGGAGATCGACGGGGTATTCTGGAAACACCATATATTTT. Protein product: CASRRSTGYSGNTIYF.

J is TRBJ2-3 and V is TRBV5-1, with TRBD2 matching over 7 bases. CDR1 and CDR2 (germline): SGHRS, YFSETQ. This CDR3 is 17 amino acids long. The V segment lost 0 bases and the J segment 0 bases; nucleotides outside the gene matches: 7. CDR3: CASSLDGTSASTDTQYF. CDR3 sequence (DNA): TGCGCCAGCAGCTTGGACGGAACTAGCGCTAGCACAGATACGCAGTATTTT.

V usage is TRBV6-5 and J usage is TRBJ2-5; D is possibly TRBD2 (6 bases). V dropped 0 bases and J dropped 1 base, with 9 bases sitting between them. The CDR3 has 15 amino acids. Germline CDR1 is MNHEY and CDR2 is SVGAGI. The CDR3 nucleotides read TGTGCCAGCAGTTACTCGCCGCGGGGCCAAGAGACCCAGTACTTC. Translated, it gives CASSYSPRGQETQYF.

This rearrangement joins TRBV6-6 to TRBJ1-2; the D gene is possibly TRBD1 (6 bases). The germline V and J ends were trimmed by 4 bases and 1 base, with 10 bases remaining between them. CDR1 MNHNY and CDR2 SVGAGI come from the germline V gene (reference sequence). The CDR3 has 14 residues. CDR3 amino acids: CASSSGQINYGYTF. CDR3 bases: TGTGCCAGCAGTTCAGGACAGATTAACTATGGCTACACCTTC.

On this clone: Other DNA sequences of this sample code for an identical CDR3. The rearrangement links TRBV5-1 to TRBJ2-1, with TRBD1 as a possible D gene (6 bases). Trimming stripped 5 bases from V and 8 bases from J, with 23 bases between. Germline V gene data show CDR1 as SGHRS and CDR2 as YFSETQ. This CDR3 has 16 residues. CDR3 amino acids: CASSPKRPGPGDEQFF. In DNA, the CDR3 is TGCGCCAGCAGTCCTAAACGGCCGGGTCCAGGGGATGAGCAGTTCTTC.